The next 32 T cell receptor beta chains were all read from a single sample in a study of spatial heterogeneity in lung cancer. Study results and caveats: For expanded intratumoral alpha and beta TCRs, counts tracked tumor mutation counts.

Time point specified: sample taken at primary tumor resection. MiXCR was run by TCRdb on the 5' RACE reads, yielding one entry per CDR3 protein. Among under 9,000 distinct CDR3 sequences listed, roughly 15% were seen once. The antigens of these receptors remain unknown. The sequenced sample was lung tumor tissue, obtained at surgery. The receptors derive from a male donor with early-stage non-small cell lung cancer.

This clonotype has at least ten counts. The CDR3 is CASSQLGGNQPQHF. CDR3 DNA: TGTGCCAGCAGCCAACTAGGAGGGAATCAGCCCCAGCATTTT. The chain employs TRBV3-1 and TRBJ1-5, with D unclear. V shed 2 bases and J shed 4 bases, with 9 bases lying between them. The CDR3 runs to 14 residues. CDR1 LGHDT and CDR2 YNNKEL come from the germline V gene (reference sequence).

The sample holds many counts of this clonotype. The chain combines TRBV5-1 with TRBJ1-2; D is ambiguous. V dropped 2 bases and J dropped 2 bases, with 13 bases sitting between them. This CDR3 is built from 15 residues. Germline assignment: CDR1 SGHRS and CDR2 YFSETQ. CDR3 sequence reads: CASSFLLEQNYGYTF. In nucleotides, the CDR3 is TGCGCCAGCAGCTTTCTCCTCGAGCAGAACTATGGCTACACCTTC.

In this sample, this clonotype turned up many times. This sequence joins TRBV12-3 or TRBV12-4 and TRBJ2-5, with D tentatively TRBD1 (6 bases). The V end was cut by 5 bases, the J end by 4 bases, with 14 bases between. The CDR3 is 14 amino acids. The CDR3 region is CASSRAIRGETQYF. Here the CDR3 DNA reads TGTGCCAGCAGTAGAGCGATCAGGGGAGAGACCCAGTACTTC.

This clonotype was detected ten times or more. The CDR3 is CASTAGQGMAQYF. The CDR3, as DNA: TGTGCCAGCACCGCCGGACAGGGAATGGCCCAGTACTTC. The J gene is TRBJ2-5, the V gene TRBV7-2, with 8 nucleotides matching TRBD1. Trimming took 7 bases from V and 9 from J; bases not matched to a gene: 10. Germline CDR1 is SGHTA and CDR2 is FQGNSA. The CDR3 sequence is 13 residues long.

By frequency in the sample, this clonotype is large. The chain has TRBV27 and TRBJ2-6, with 11 bases lining up with TRBD1. J was trimmed by 0 bases and V by 3 bases; bases with no gene match: 4. The CDR3 consists of 18 residues. The germline gives CDR1 MNHEY, CDR2 SMNVEV (reference sequence). Written as DNA, the CDR3 is TGTGCCAGCAGTTTCCTGGGGACAGGGGGCTCTGGGGCCAACGTCCTGACTTTC. It translates to CASSFLGTGGSGANVLTF. Looking up the rest from reference TRBV27 and TRBJ2-6 gives the full variable domain: EAQVTQNPRYLITVTGKKLTVTCSQNMNHEYMSWYRQDPGLGLRQIYYSMNVEVTDKGDVPEGYKVSRKEKRNFPLILESPSPNQTSLYFCASSFLGTGGSGANVLTFGAGSRLTVL.

This clonotype is termed medium-sized. This chain joins TRBV7-2 and TRBJ2-2, with 12 bases lining up with TRBD1. CDR1 and CDR2 (germline): SGHTA, FQGNSA. Trimming at V came to 4 bases and at J to 7 bases, leaving 4 bases not matched to a gene. This CDR3 is built from 15 residues. In DNA, the CDR3 is TGTGCCAGCAGCTCGGGACAGGGGGCGAGCGGGGAGCTGTTTTTT. Its protein is CASSSGQGASGELFF.

This clonotype is categorized as medium-sized. This chain uses TRBV12-3 or TRBV12-4 with TRBJ1-2, with D maybe TRBD1 (5 bases). The ends were cut back, 6 bases at V and 4 bases at J, with 12 bases in the middle. This CDR3 is built from 13 residues. The CDR3 protein is CASSLGRIYGYTF. DNA of the CDR3: TGTGCCAGCAGCCTGGGGCGGATCTATGGCTACACCTTC.

This clonotype showed up just a few times. The chain combines TRBV15 with TRBJ2-3; tentatively, D is TRBD2 (6 bases). The germline V and J ends were trimmed by 5 bases and 6 bases, with 21 bases remaining between them. CDR1 is LNHNV and CDR2 is YYDKDF in the germline V gene (reference sequence). This CDR3 is 16 amino acids long. The CDR3 loop is CATSGYLRDSQDTQYF. In nucleotides, the CDR3 is TGTGCCACCAGCGGGTACTTACGGGACTCACAGGATACGCAGTATTTT.

This clonotype was found many times. J is TRBJ1-6 and V is TRBV7-9; 7 positions agree with TRBD1. Trimming took 3 bases from V and 4 from J; bases not matched to a gene: 3. Germline V gene data show CDR1 as SEHNR and CDR2 as FQNEAQ (reference sequence). The CDR3 extends over 15 amino acids. CDR3 residues: CASSFDREYNSPLHF. CDR3 DNA sequence: TGTGCCAGCAGCTTTGACAGGGAATATAATTCACCCCTCCACTTT.

This chain links TRBV9 with TRBJ1-4; D ambiguous. The V end was cut by 0 bases, the J end by 5 bases, with 14 bases between. The V gene's germline CDR1 is SGDLS and CDR2 YYNGEE. The CDR3 length is 16 residues. For the CDR3, the DNA is TGTGCCAGCAGCGTAGGTAGAACAGTTATGAATGAAAAACTGTTTTTT. Protein sequence: CASSVGRTVMNEKLFF.

This clonotype came up many times. The chain recombines TRBV12-3 or TRBV12-4 with TRBJ1-1, with a weak D call TRBD1 (6 bases). The germline V and J ends were trimmed by 5 bases and 9 bases, with 22 bases remaining between them. The CDR3 length is 15 residues. The CDR3, as DNA: TGTGCCAGCAGTCCCCCCGATTACAGAGGGGGACAAGCTTTCTTT. This gives the protein CASSPPDYRGGQAFF.

J is TRBJ2-3 and V is TRBV20-1; no clear D gene. Trimming pared 3 bases from V and 1 base from J, leaving 14 bases between. The V gene's germline CDR1 is DFQATT and CDR2 SNEGSKA (reference sequence). This CDR3 region has 15 residues. The CDR3 here is CSASSWSARTDTQYF. CDR3 nucleotide sequence: TGCAGTGCTAGTTCCTGGAGCGCTCGCACAGATACGCAGTATTTT.

This clonotype was seen repeatedly, ten times or more. The chain recombines TRBV6-6 with TRBJ2-5; D gene ambiguous. The CDR3 runs 15 residues. Trimming left V 6 bases short and J 2 bases short, with 16 bases between. CDR1 MNHNY and CDR2 SVGAGI come from the germline V gene (reference sequence). The CDR3 loop is CASSPGRNTQETQYF. In DNA, the CDR3 is TGTGCCAGCAGCCCTGGACGGAATACACAAGAGACCCAGTACTTC.

This clonotype ranks as medium-sized. The rearrangement links TRBV28 to TRBJ2-1; D might be TRBD1 (6 bases). V was pared by 5 bases and J by 15 bases, with 14 bases between. From germline, CDR1 is MDHEN and CDR2 SYDVKM. The CDR3 contains 11 residues. In DNA, the CDR3 is TGTGCCAGCAGTACAACAGGGACAAGGTTCTTC. It translates to CASSTTGTRFF.

There are many counts of this clonotype. The gene calls are TRBV11-3 and TRBJ1-2, with D perhaps matching TRBD1 (6 bases). CDR1 SGHNT and CDR2 YENEEA come from the germline V gene. Trimming took 3 bases from V and 4 from J, leaving 9 bases between them. CDR3 length equals 13 residues. The CDR3 loop is CASSFEGGYGYTF. The CDR3 coding sequence is TGTGCCAGCAGCTTTGAGGGGGGCTATGGCTACACCTTC.

This clonotype is medium-sized (0.01 to 0.1%) within its sample. The CDR3 DNA reads TGTGCCAGCAGTTCACCGAGGGGGAGAAGCACAGATACGCAGTATTTT. It translates to CASSSPRGRSTDTQYF. The chain recombines TRBV28 with TRBJ2-3; D is possibly TRBD1 (6 bases). Per the germline V gene, CDR1 is MDHEN and CDR2 is SYDVKM. The CDR3 extends over 16 amino acids. V lost 4 bases to trimming and J lost 0 bases, with 14 bases between them.

The table lists this clonotype with many counts. The chain employs TRBV2 and TRBJ2-7, with TRBD1 matching over 7 bases. CDR1 is SNHLY and CDR2 is FYNNEI in the germline V gene. J lost 4 bases, V lost 6 bases, and 6 bases had no gene match. The CDR3 has 13 residues. The CDR3 spells CASSVDRAYEQYF. As DNA, the CDR3 is TGTGCCAGCAGCGTCGACAGGGCGTACGAGCAGTACTTC.

This clonotype was found many times. The CDR3 loop is CSASGLAWRGATDTQYF. In DNA, the CDR3 is TGCAGTGCTAGTGGGTTGGCCTGGCGGGGGGCCACAGATACGCAGTATTTT. The J gene is TRBJ2-3, the V gene TRBV20-1; 8 bases are shared with TRBD2. The junction had 13 bases not matched to a gene; V was cut back by 3 bases and J by 2 bases. CDR1 is DFQATT, CDR2 SNEGSKA, per germline (reference sequence). This CDR3 contains 17 residues.

A few counts support this clonotype. The chain links TRBV6-5 to TRBJ2-7; 7 nucleotides agree with TRBD2. The ends lost 6 bases at V and 0 bases at J; junction bases unmatched: 5. Germline CDR1 MNHEY, CDR2 SVGAGI. This CDR3 has 14 residues. CDR3 DNA sequence: TGTGCCAGCAGAGATAGCGGGTCCTCCTACGAGCAGTACTTC. This translates into CASRDSGSSYEQYF.

There are many counts of this clonotype. The rearrangement links TRBV28 to TRBJ1-2, with 7 bases fitting TRBD1. This CDR3 has 14 residues. V shed 4 bases and J 2 bases; nucleotides not matched to a gene: 4. Germline CDR1 reads MDHEN; CDR2 reads SYDVKM. Here the CDR3 reads CASSSGTVNYGYTF. As DNA, the CDR3 is TGTGCCAGCAGTTCCGGGACAGTCAACTATGGCTACACCTTC.

The sample holds a few counts of this clonotype. A much larger clone sits a single nucleotide away, making a read error possible. The chain links TRBV10-1 to TRBJ2-7, with TRBD2 identical over 11 bases. Trimming at V came to 0 bases and at J to 6 bases, leaving 7 bases not matched to a gene. Germline CDR1 and CDR2: WNHNN and SYGVQD (reference sequence). The CDR3 sequence is 16 residues long. CDR3 nucleotides: TGCGCCAGCAGTGAGTCCTCGACTAGCGGGATCTGCGAGCAGTACTTC. It yields the protein CASSESSTSGICEQYF.

This clonotype was detected ten times or more. The V gene is TRBV4-1, the J gene TRBJ1-2; D is perhaps TRBD1 (5 bases). Germline V gene data show CDR1 as MGHRA and CDR2 as YSYEKL. V shed 1 base and J shed 13 bases, with 22 bases lying between them. This CDR3 comprises 15 residues. DNA for the CDR3: TGCGCCAGCAGCCAAGTAGGGAGGGACTCCCCGGTCTCCACCTTC. It specifies CASSQVGRDSPVSTF.

This clonotype was seen many times. V is TRBV12-3 or TRBV12-4 and J is TRBJ1-5, with 8 bases fitting TRBD1. This CDR3 is 20 amino acids long. Unmatched junction bases numbered 13, after V lost 0 bases and J lost 0 bases. The CDR3 region is CASSLAISGGGTPSNQPQHF. The CDR3 coding sequence is TGTGCCAGCAGTTTAGCCATATCAGGGGGCGGGACGCCTAGCAATCAGCCCCAGCATTTT.

This clonotype is labeled as medium-sized (0.01 to 0.1%). The rearrangement joins TRBV6-6 to TRBJ1-5, with no clear D. Germline values: CDR1 MNHNY, CDR2 SVGAGI (reference sequence). V lost 0 bases and J 5 bases, leaving 8 bases between the germline ends. This CDR3 spans 14 amino acids. DNA of the CDR3: TGTGCCAGCAGTTACTCGGCGGACCATCAGCCCCAGCATTTT. Protein product: CASSYSADHQPQHF.

This clonotype was counted many times. The rearrangement uses TRBV20-1 and TRBJ2-3; 10 bases align to TRBD2. Per germline, CDR1 DFQATT and CDR2 SNEGSKA (reference sequence). V was clipped by 7 bases and J by 4 bases; unmatched bases: 8. The CDR3 extends over 14 amino acids. The chain's CDR3 is CSVGTSVGSDTQYF. The CDR3 DNA reads as TGCAGTGTGGGGACTAGCGTAGGATCAGATACGCAGTATTTT.

There are a few counts of this clonotype. The gene calls are TRBV27 and TRBJ2-7; D remains ambiguous. The germline V gene has CDR1 MNHEY and CDR2 SMNVEV (reference sequence). There are 14 residues in the CDR3. V gave up 3 bases and J gave up 0 bases, with 9 bases separating them. The CDR3, as DNA: TGTGCCAGCAGTTTCGGCCGGAGCTCCTACGAGCAGTACTTC. The encoded protein is CASSFGRSSYEQYF.

By sample share, this clonotype is medium-sized. CDR3 sequence (DNA): TGCAGTGCTACCCGGACGGCTGAAGCTTTCTTT. Translation gives CSATRTAEAFF. The rearrangement links TRBV20-1 to TRBJ1-1; D is ambiguous. Germline V gives CDR1 DFQATT, CDR2 SNEGSKA (reference sequence). This CDR3 is built from 11 residues. Trimming removed 4 bases from V and 6 bases from J, with 9 bases in between.

This clonotype rates as medium-sized. This chain uses TRBV4-1 with TRBJ2-5; 9 bases are a match to TRBD2. Germline V CDR1 and CDR2: MGHRA, YSYEKL. V trimming: 2 bases; J trimming: 7 bases; junction bases outside the gene matches: 8. This CDR3 has 15 amino acids. DNA of the CDR3: TGCGCCAGCAGCCAAAGCGGGGGGTCAGGGAGGACCCAGTACTTC. Translating it yields CASSQSGGSGRTQYF.

This clonotype is labeled medium-sized. The chain combines TRBV6-1 with TRBJ1-1; 9 bases line up with TRBD1. The CDR3 runs to 17 residues. Germline CDR1 and CDR2: MNHNS and SASEGT. Trimming cost V 7 bases and J 5 bases; bases outside gene matches: 17. Written as DNA, the CDR3 is TGTGCCAGCACCTTGTCGTGGACAGGGGACCTTCCTACTGAAGCTTTCTTT. This translates into CASTLSWTGDLPTEAFF.

This clonotype rates as medium-sized. V is TRBV29-1 and J is TRBJ1-6; 7 nucleotides align to TRBD1. CDR3 length: 13 amino acids. Trimming at V came to 4 bases and at J to 9 bases, leaving 6 bases not matched to a gene. CDR1 and CDR2 (germline): SQVTM, ANQGSEA. This CDR3 is CSVGKGGSSPLHF. The CDR3 nucleotides read TGCAGCGTTGGTAAAGGGGGCAGTTCACCCCTCCACTTT.

This clonotype ranks as medium-sized (0.01 to 0.1%). This sequence joins TRBV20-1 and TRBJ2-2, with TRBD1 as a possible D gene (5 bases). The germline V gene has CDR1 DFQATT and CDR2 SNEGSKA (reference sequence). V lost 6 bases to trimming and J lost 3 bases, with 11 bases between them. The CDR3 has 13 amino acids. DNA of the CDR3: TGCAGTGCGTATGACAGTTACACCGGGGAGCTGTTTTTT. Translating it yields CSAYDSYTGELFF.

This clonotype showed up many times. The rearrangement links TRBV7-8 to TRBJ2-2, with no clear D. CDR3 length: 13 amino acids. Between the trimmed V and J ends, which lost 1 base and 6 bases, there was a span of 6 bases. Per the germline V gene, CDR1 is SGHVS and CDR2 is FQNEAQ. CDR3 amino acids: CASSLGAAGELFF. The CDR3 DNA follows: TGTGCCAGCAGCTTAGGGGCTGCCGGGGAGCTGTTTTTT.